The 10 T cell receptor beta chains below all came from one sample that was sequenced in a study of T cells and copy number aberrations in small-cell lung cancer. Sequencing used immunoSEQ multiplex PCR; TCRdb keeps in-frame clones, though not all of them. The data contain several thousand clones, approximately 76% of them singletons. Sequencing was done on a sample of tumor tissue. The source is a man aged 45-60 years with small cell lung cancer.

This rearrangement joins TRBV6-5 to TRBJ2-5, with 8 bases that match TRBD2. Germline-derived CDR1 and CDR2 are MNHEY and SVGAGI. The CDR3 covers 16 residues. Unmatched junction bases numbered 11, after V lost 3 bases and J lost 5 bases. The CDR3 reads CASSYSLAGWGETQYF. In DNA, the CDR3 is TGTGCCAGCAGTTATTCGCTAGCGGGCTGGGGGGAGACCCAGTACTTC.

V gene TRBV30 combines with J gene TRBJ1-5; maybe TRBD1 (5 bases). This CDR3 comprises 17 residues. The V gene's germline CDR1 is GTSNPN and CDR2 SVGIG (reference sequence). V dropped 2 bases and J dropped 0 bases, with 17 bases sitting between them. DNA of the CDR3: TGTGCCTGGAGTTCCCGGTCGGGGCATTATAGCAATCAGCCCCAGCATTTT. Its protein product is CAWSSRSGHYSNQPQHF.

The chain joins TRBV23-1 to TRBJ1-1; maybe TRBD1 (5 bases). TRBV23-1 belongs to the ORF category, with a function that is uncertain. Trimming took off 7 bases at V and 6 bases at J, with 30 bases between the two ends. This CDR3 region has 18 residues. The CDR3 spells CASIPVAGLRQKEAEAFF. In nucleotides, the CDR3 is TGCGCCAGCATTCCGGTGGCAGGGTTAAGGCAAAAGGAAGCTGAAGCTTTCTTT.

This clone was observed a single time. The chain carries TRBV5-1 and TRBJ1-2, with 8 bases lining up with TRBD1. CDR1 is SGHRS and CDR2 is YFSETQ in the germline V gene. The V gene end was trimmed by 1 base and the J gene end by 8 bases; junction bases not matched to a gene: 1. CDR3 length: 12 amino acids. CDR3 sequence reads: CASSLTGGGYTF. CDR3 DNA: TGCGCCAGCAGCTTGACAGGGGGGGGCTACACCTTC.

J is TRBJ1-1 and V is TRBV15, with TRBD1 matching over 12 bases. Germline values: CDR1 LNHNV, CDR2 YYDKDF (reference sequence). CDR3 length: 17 amino acids. V lost 1 base to trimming and J lost 6 bases; unmatched junction nucleotides: 9. The CDR3 here is CATSRARDRGRRPEAFF. The CDR3 DNA reads TGTGCCACCAGCAGAGCCCGGGACAGGGGGCGCAGGCCTGAAGCTTTCTTT.

The chain has TRBV10-3 and TRBJ2-3; D unresolved. The CDR3 covers 13 residues. Deletions cut 3 bases from V and 4 bases from J, with 8 bases between. CDR1 ENHRY and CDR2 SYGVKD come from the germline V gene. CDR3 DNA: TGTGCCATCAGTGAAAACTTGCCAGATACGCAGTATTTT. It specifies CAISENLPDTQYF.

CDR3 region: CASSFGAPGANSYNEQFF. DNA of the CDR3: TGTGCCAGCAGCTTCGGGGCACCGGGGGCAAACTCCTACAATGAGCAGTTCTTC. J is TRBJ2-1 and V is TRBV7-3, with D tentatively TRBD1 or TRBD2 (6 bases each). CDR1 is SGHTA, CDR2 FQGTGA, per germline. Trimming left V 3 bases short and J 0 bases short, with 18 bases between. There are 18 residues in the CDR3.

The CDR3 sequence is CASSTGNYGYTF. Written as DNA, the CDR3 is TGTGCCAGCTCCACAGGGAACTATGGCTACACCTTC. J is TRBJ1-2 and V is TRBV7-8; perhaps TRBD1 as D (6 bases). V lost 8 bases and J 2 bases, leaving 9 bases between the germline ends. CDR3 length: 12 amino acids. In germline, CDR1 is SGHVS, CDR2 FQNEAQ.

This clone was observed once. The gene calls are TRBV5-1 and TRBJ2-1; 9 bases line up with TRBD2. Per the germline V gene, CDR1 is SGHRS and CDR2 is YFSETQ. The CDR3 extends over 16 amino acids. Trimming removed 2 bases from V and 4 bases from J; junction bases left unmatched: 7. This chain's CDR3 is CASSFSLAGLYNEQFF. CDR3 DNA sequence: TGCGCCAGCAGCTTTTCACTAGCGGGCTTATACAATGAGCAGTTCTTC.

This chain joins TRBV19 and TRBJ1-5, with no clear D. The germline V gene has CDR1 LNHDA and CDR2 SQIVND (reference sequence). CDR3 length: 14 amino acids. V dropped 5 bases and J dropped 7 bases, with 15 bases sitting between them. The CDR3 reads CASSRFLWVQPQHF. The CDR3 bases are TGTGCCAGTAGTCGCTTTCTGTGGGTGCAGCCCCAGCATTTT. The whole variable domain, remainder taken from reference TRBV19 and TRBJ1-5, is DGGITQSPKYLFRKEGQNVTLSCEQNLNHDAMYWYRQDPGQGLRLIYYSQIVNDFQKGDIAEGYSVSREKKESFPLTVTSAQKNPTAFYLCASSRFLWVQPQHFGDGTRLSIL.